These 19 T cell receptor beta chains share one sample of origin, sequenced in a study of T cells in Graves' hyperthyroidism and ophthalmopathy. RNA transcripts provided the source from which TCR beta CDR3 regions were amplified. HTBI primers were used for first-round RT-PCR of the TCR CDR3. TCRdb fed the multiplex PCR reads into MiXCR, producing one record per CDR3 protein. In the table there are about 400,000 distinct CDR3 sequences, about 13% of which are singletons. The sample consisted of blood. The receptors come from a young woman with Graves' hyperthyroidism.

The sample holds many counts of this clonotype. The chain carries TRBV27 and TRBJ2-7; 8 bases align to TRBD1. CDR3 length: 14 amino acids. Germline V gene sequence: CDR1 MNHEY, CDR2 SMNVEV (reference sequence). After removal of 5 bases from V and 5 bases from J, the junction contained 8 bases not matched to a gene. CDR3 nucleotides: TGTGCCAGCAGTGTGACAGGGGCCAGCCACGAGCAGTACTTC. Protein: CASSVTGASHEQYF.

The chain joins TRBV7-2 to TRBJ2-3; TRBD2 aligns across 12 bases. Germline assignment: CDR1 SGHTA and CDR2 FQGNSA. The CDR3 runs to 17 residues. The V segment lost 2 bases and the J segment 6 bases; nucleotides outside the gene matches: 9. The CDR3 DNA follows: TGTGCCAGCAGCTTATCGTCACTAGCGGGGGGAGGGGATACGCAGTATTTT. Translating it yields CASSLSSLAGGGDTQYF.

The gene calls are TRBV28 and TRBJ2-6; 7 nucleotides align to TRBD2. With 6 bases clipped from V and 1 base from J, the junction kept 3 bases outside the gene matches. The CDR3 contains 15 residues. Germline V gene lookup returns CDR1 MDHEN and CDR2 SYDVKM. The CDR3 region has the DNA TGTGCCAGCAGCTGGGGGGGTTCTGGGGCCAACGTCCTGACTTTC. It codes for CASSWGGSGANVLTF.

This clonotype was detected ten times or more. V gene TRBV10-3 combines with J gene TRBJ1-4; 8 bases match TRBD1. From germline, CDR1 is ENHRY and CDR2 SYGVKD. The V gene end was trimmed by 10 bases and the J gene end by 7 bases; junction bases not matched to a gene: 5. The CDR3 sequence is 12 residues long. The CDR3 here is CATGQGGEKLFF. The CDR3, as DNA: TGTGCCACCGGACAGGGTGGTGAAAAACTGTTTTTT.

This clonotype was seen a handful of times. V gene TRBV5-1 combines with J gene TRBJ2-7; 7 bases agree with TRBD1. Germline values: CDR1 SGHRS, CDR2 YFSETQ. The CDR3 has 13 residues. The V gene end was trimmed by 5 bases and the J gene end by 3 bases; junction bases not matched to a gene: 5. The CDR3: CASRSGQDYEQYF. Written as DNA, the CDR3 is TGCGCCAGCAGGAGTGGACAGGACTACGAGCAGTACTTC.

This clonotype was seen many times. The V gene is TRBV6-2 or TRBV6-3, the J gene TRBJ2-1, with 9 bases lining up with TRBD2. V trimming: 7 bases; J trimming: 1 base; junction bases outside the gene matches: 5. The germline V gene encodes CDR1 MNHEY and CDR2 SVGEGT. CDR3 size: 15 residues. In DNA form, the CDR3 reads TGTGCCAGCAAGCGCCTAGCGGGGTCCTACAATGAGCAGTTCTTC. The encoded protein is CASKRLAGSYNEQFF.

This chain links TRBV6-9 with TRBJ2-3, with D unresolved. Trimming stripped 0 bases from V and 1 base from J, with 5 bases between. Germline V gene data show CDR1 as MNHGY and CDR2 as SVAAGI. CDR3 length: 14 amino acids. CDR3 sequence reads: CASSYSFRTDTQYF. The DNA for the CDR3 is TGTGCCAGCAGTTATTCATTCCGCACAGATACGCAGTATTTT.

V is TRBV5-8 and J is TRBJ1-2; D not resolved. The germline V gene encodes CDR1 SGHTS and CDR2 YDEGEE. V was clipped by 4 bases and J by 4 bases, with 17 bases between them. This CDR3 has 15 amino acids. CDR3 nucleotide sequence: TGTGCCAGCAGCCCCGAAAGGGCTTTACGCTATGGCTACACCTTC. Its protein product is CASSPERALRYGYTF.

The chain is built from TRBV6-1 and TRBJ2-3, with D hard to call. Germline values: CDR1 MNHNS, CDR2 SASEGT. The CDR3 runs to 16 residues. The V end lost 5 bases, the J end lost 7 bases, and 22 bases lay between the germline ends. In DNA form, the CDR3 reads TGTGCCAGCAGTCCCCAACTGGGCCCACCTTTAAATACGCAGTATTTT. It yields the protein CASSPQLGPPLNTQYF.

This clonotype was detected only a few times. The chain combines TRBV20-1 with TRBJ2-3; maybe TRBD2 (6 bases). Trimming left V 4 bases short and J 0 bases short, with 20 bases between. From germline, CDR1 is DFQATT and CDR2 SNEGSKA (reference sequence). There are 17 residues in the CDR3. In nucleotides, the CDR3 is TGCAGTGCTACCTTCGCTTCAAAGCGGGCTAGCACAGATACGCAGTATTTT. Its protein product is CSATFASKRASTDTQYF.

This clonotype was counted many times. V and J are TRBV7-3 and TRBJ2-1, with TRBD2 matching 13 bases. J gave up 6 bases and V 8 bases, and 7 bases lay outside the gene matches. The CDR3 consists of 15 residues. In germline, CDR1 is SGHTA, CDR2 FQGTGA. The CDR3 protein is CASRATSGRVNEQFF. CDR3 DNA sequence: TGTGCCAGCCGCGCCACTAGCGGGAGGGTCAATGAGCAGTTCTTC. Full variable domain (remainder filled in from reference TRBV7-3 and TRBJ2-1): GAGVSQTPSNKVTEKGKYVELRCDPISGHTALYWYRQSLGQGPEFLIYFQGTGAADDSGLPNDRFFAVRPEGSVSTLKIQRTERGDSAVYLCASRATSGRVNEQFFGPGTRLTVL.

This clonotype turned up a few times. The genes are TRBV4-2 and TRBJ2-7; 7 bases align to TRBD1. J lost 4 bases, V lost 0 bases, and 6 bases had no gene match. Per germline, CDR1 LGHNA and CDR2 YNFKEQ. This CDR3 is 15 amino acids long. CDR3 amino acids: CASSQDPSRGYEQYF. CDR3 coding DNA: TGTGCCAGCAGCCAAGATCCCAGCAGGGGGTACGAGCAGTACTTC.

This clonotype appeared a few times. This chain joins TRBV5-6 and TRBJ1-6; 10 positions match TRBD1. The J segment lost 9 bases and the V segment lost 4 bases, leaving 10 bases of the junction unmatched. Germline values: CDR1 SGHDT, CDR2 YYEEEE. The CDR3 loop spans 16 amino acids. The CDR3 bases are TGTGCCAGCAGCCCACACGACAGGGGGCTTGGTTCACCCCTCCACTTT. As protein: CASSPHDRGLGSPLHF.

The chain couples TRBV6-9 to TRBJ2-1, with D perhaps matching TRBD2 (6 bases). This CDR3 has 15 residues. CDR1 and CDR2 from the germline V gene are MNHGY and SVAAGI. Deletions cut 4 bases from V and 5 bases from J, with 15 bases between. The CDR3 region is CASSSSGGSHNEQFF. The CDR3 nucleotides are TGTGCCAGCAGTTCCTCCGGGGGTTCTCACAATGAGCAGTTCTTC.

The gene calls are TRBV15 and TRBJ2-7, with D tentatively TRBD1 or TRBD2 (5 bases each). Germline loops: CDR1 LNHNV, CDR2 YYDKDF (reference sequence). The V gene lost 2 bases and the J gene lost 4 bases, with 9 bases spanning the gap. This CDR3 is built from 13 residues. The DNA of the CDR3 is TGTGCCACCAGCAGACAGGGACGGTACGAGCAGTACTTC. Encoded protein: CATSRQGRYEQYF.

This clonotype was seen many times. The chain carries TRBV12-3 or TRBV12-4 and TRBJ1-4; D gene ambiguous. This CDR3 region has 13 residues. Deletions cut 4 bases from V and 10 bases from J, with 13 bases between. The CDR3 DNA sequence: TGTGCCAGCAGTTATCTCGTCGGTGGAAAACTGTTTTTT. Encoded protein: CASSYLVGGKLFF.

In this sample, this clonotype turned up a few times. The CDR3 coding sequence is TGTGCCAGCCCTTCCCCGGACGGAGCCTTCCTACCCCTCCACTTT. As protein: CASPSPDGAFLPLHF. The chain recombines TRBV6-4 with TRBJ1-6; unclear D gene. Germline-derived CDR1 and CDR2 are MRHNA and SNTAGT. V dropped 8 bases and J dropped 12 bases, with 23 bases sitting between them. CDR3 length: 15 residues.

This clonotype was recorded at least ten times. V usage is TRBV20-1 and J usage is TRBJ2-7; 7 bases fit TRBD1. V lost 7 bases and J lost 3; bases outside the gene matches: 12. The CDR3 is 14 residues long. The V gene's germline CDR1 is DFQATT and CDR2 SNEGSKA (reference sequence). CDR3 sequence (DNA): TGCAGTGTTACCGACAGGGCGGATCTCTACGAGCAGTACTTC. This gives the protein CSVTDRADLYEQYF.

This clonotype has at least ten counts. The CDR3 DNA sequence: TGTGCCAGCAGCCAGGGCAGAAATAATGAAAAACTGTTTTTT. Its protein product is CASSQGRNNEKLFF. V is TRBV3-1 and J is TRBJ1-4, with unresolved D. This CDR3 is 14 amino acids long. Trimming shortened V by 3 bases and J by 4 bases, and 9 bases separated the two germline ends. CDR1 and CDR2 (germline): LGHDT, YNNKEL (reference sequence).